This TCR beta chain was retrieved from a study of cytomegalovirus exposure and HLA in healthy donors. As for the study in general: Unique TCRs from HLA-typed donors, roughly 89 million of them, were held in an early data release.

In germline, CDR1 is LNHDA, CDR2 SQIVND (reference sequence). This CDR3 comprises 16 residues. V gave up 2 bases and J gave up 0 bases, with 13 bases separating them. The donors, nominally healthy at sampling, likely had unrecorded immune exposures. The study, taken as a whole, reports: TCR beta sequences reportedly predicted the HLA-A and HLA-B alleles of most subjects accurately. Sequencing likely produced, as an artifact, a cluster of highly shared sequence variants.

To note about this clone: Its target is unknown.

PCR employed 60 Vbeta and 13 Jbeta primers. The protocol was immunoSEQ multiplex PCR, while the TCRdb copy is restricted to in-frame clones and leaves out a portion. The table has over 40,000 clones, approximately 70% seen once. V is TRBV19 and J is TRBJ1-1; maybe TRBD1 (6 bases). Sequencing used PBMCs. This receptor was identified in a man aged 25-45 years in good health and CMV-seronegative. CDR3 region: CASSIKYGTLNTEAFF. Here the CDR3 DNA reads TGTGCCAGTAGTATAAAGTACGGGACATTGAACACTGAAGCTTTCTTT.